A single sample gave rise to the 27 T cell receptor beta chains below, sequenced in a study of T cell responses to AZD1222 COVID-19 vaccine. The protocol was immunoSEQ multiplex PCR, while the TCRdb copy is restricted to in-frame clones and leaves out a portion. The sample contains 150,000 to 200,000 clones, 91% of which appear only once. Specimen: peripheral blood, collected on day 0 of AZD1222 vaccination. Receptors were obtained from an adult in good health.

The chain is built from TRBV12-3 or TRBV12-4 and TRBJ2-7; weak D call: TRBD2 (6 bases). V was cut by 7 bases and J by 2 bases, with 9 bases left in between. This CDR3 is built from 12 residues. CDR3 nucleotides: TGTGCCAGCATGGGCGGGACCTACGAGCAGTACTTC. Amino acids: CASMGGTYEQYF.

In nucleotides, the CDR3 is TGTGCCAGCAGCCAAGATGGCCAGGGGGTTACTAATGAAAAACTGTTTTTT. This encodes CASSQDGQGVTNEKLFF. The chain has TRBV3-1 (or the pseudogene TRBV3-2) and TRBJ1-4; TRBD1 agrees at 7 bases. V dropped 0 bases and J dropped 2; count of bases not matched to a gene: 6. The CDR3 runs to 17 residues. Germline loops: CDR1 LGHDT, CDR2 YNNKEL (reference sequence).

V gene TRBV28 combines with J gene TRBJ1-2, with 8 bases matching TRBD1. V lost 6 bases, J lost 3 bases, and 9 bases stayed unmatched. Per the germline V gene, CDR1 is MDHEN and CDR2 is SYDVKM. CDR3 size: 15 residues. CDR3 nucleotide sequence: TGTGCCAGCAGCCCGCCACAGGGGGGTTACTATGGCTACACCTTC. Translating gives CASSPPQGGYYGYTF.

V usage is TRBV5-5 and J usage is TRBJ2-4; TRBD2 matches 8 bases. Germline V gives CDR1 SGHKS, CDR2 YYEKEE (reference sequence). The length of the CDR3 is 15 residues. J lost 8 bases, V lost 4 bases, and 11 bases had no gene match. The CDR3 DNA reads TGTGCCAGCAGCGCCCCTGGTGGGGGACTAGACATTCAGTACTTC. This codes for CASSAPGGGLDIQYF.

The chain couples TRBV6-1 to TRBJ2-5; D possibly corresponds to TRBD2 (5 bases). From germline, CDR1 is MNHNS and CDR2 SASEGT. Trimming cost V 1 base and J 5 bases, with 14 bases left between them. This CDR3 contains 15 residues. DNA of the CDR3: TGTGCCAGCAGTGAAGTTTCGGCGGGCCAGGAGACCCAGTACTTC. Translating it yields CASSEVSAGQETQYF.

The V call is TRBV7-2, the J call TRBJ2-7; 10 positions match TRBD2. The germline CDR1 and CDR2 sequences are SGHTA and FQGNSA. Germline trimming cut 1 base from V and 2 bases from J; bases unmatched to any gene: 8. The CDR3 consists of 17 residues. CDR3: CASSLVSGTSAPYEQYF. DNA of the CDR3: TGTGCCAGCAGCTTAGTGTCGGGGACTAGCGCACCCTACGAGCAGTACTTC.

The chain uses TRBV3-1 (or the pseudogene TRBV3-2) and TRBJ2-3, with a weak D call TRBD2 (6 bases). The V gene lost 0 bases and the J gene lost 5 bases, with 9 bases spanning the gap. In germline, CDR1 is LGHDT, CDR2 YNNKEL (reference sequence). The CDR3 contains 14 residues. As DNA, the CDR3 is TGTGCCAGCAGCCAAGAGGGTAGCGGAGATACGCAGTATTTT. The encoded protein is CASSQEGSGDTQYF.

The chain couples TRBV18 to TRBJ1-5; 7 nucleotides agree with TRBD1. CDR3 length: 15 amino acids. The J segment lost 4 bases and the V segment lost 3 bases, leaving 6 bases of the junction unmatched. From germline, CDR1 is KGHSH and CDR2 LQKENI. CDR3 DNA: TGTGCCAGCTCACCGGGCGGGACAGAAAATCAGCCCCAGCATTTT. It translates to CASSPGGTENQPQHF.

The chain links TRBV20-1 to TRBJ1-1, with D possibly TRBD1 on 5 matching bases. CDR3 length: 14 amino acids. With 3 bases removed from V and 6 bases from J, the gap between germline ends came to 17 bases. Germline V gene sequence: CDR1 DFQATT, CDR2 SNEGSKA (reference sequence). The CDR3 here is CSASPSTDRSEAFF. In DNA, the CDR3 is TGCAGTGCTAGTCCGTCGACAGATCGGTCTGAAGCTTTCTTT.

The rearrangement joins TRBV4-3 to TRBJ2-2; 9 bases are a match to TRBD2. Unmatched junction bases numbered 12, after V lost 4 bases and J lost 6 bases. The CDR3 is 17 residues long. Germline-derived CDR1 and CDR2 are LGHNA and YSLEER. The CDR3 sequence is CASSLGDKREVAGELFF. The CDR3 DNA is TGCGCCAGCAGCCTGGGGGATAAGCGGGAGGTGGCCGGGGAGCTGTTTTTT.

The chain recombines TRBV20-1 with TRBJ1-6; 8 bases agree with TRBD1. The V gene's germline CDR1 is DFQATT and CDR2 SNEGSKA (reference sequence). This CDR3 comprises 16 residues. After removal of 3 bases from V and 8 bases from J, the junction contained 12 bases not matched to a gene. This CDR3 is CSASDRGSINYSPLHF. The CDR3 DNA reads as TGCAGTGCTAGTGACAGGGGTAGCATTAATTATTCACCCCTCCACTTT.

The rearrangement links TRBV25-1 to TRBJ1-1; no clear D gene. Trimming removed 3 bases from V and 7 bases from J, with 6 bases in between. CDR3 length: 11 residues. Germline CDR1 is MGHDK and CDR2 is SYGVNS. DNA of the CDR3: TGTGCCAGCAGTGACTTTCTTGAAGCTTTCTTT. Protein product: CASSDFLEAFF.

This rearrangement joins TRBV19 to TRBJ1-1; unclear D gene. V was shortened by 4 bases and J by 3 bases, with 18 bases between the two germline ends. Germline V lookup: CDR1 LNHDA, CDR2 SQIVND (reference sequence). The CDR3 runs 16 residues. CDR3 DNA: TGTGCCAGTAGTACCTCGACGGGGTTTAAGTACACTGAAGCTTTCTTT. Residues: CASSTSTGFKYTEAFF.

V is TRBV24-1 and J is TRBJ1-5, with 9 bases matching TRBD1. Germline trimming cut 5 bases from V and 3 bases from J; bases unmatched to any gene: 16. The CDR3 loop spans 19 amino acids. Germline V gene lookup returns CDR1 KGHDR and CDR2 SFDVKD. The CDR3 here is CATSGGPGQGPSINQPQHF. The CDR3 nucleotides are TGTGCCACCAGTGGCGGGCCGGGACAGGGACCTAGTATCAATCAGCCCCAGCATTTT.

The chain joins TRBV19 to TRBJ1-6; weak D call: TRBD1 (5 bases). Between the trimmed V and J ends, which lost 0 bases and 7 bases, there was a span of 10 bases. The length of the CDR3 is 15 residues. Germline CDR1 is LNHDA and CDR2 is SQIVND (reference sequence). As DNA, the CDR3 is TGTGCCAGTAGTATAGAAGGGACCTCCAATTCACCCCTCCACTTT. This gives the protein CASSIEGTSNSPLHF.

The chain is built from TRBV6-2 or TRBV6-3 and TRBJ2-7; 9 nucleotides match TRBD2. CDR1 is MNHEY, CDR2 SVGEGT, per germline. V dropped 0 bases and J dropped 2; count of bases not matched to a gene: 5. CDR3 size: 16 residues. CDR3: CASSYSGREGTYEQYF. Written as DNA, the CDR3 is TGTGCCAGCAGTTACTCGGGGCGGGAGGGGACCTACGAGCAGTACTTC.

This chain links TRBV28 with TRBJ1-2, with D perhaps TRBD1 (6 bases). The V gene's germline CDR1 is MDHEN and CDR2 SYDVKM. V lost 5 bases and J 8 bases, leaving 18 bases between the germline ends. The CDR3 contains 14 residues. The CDR3 nucleotides are TGTGCCAGCAGTGGGACACTGGTATCATGGGGCTACACCTTC. Protein: CASSGTLVSWGYTF.

The chain has TRBV7-2 and TRBJ2-7; perhaps TRBD2 as D (5 bases). The V gene's germline CDR1 is SGHTA and CDR2 FQGNSA. This CDR3 has 14 amino acids. V was cut by 5 bases and J by 2 bases, with 13 bases left in between. Written as DNA, the CDR3 is TGTGCCAGCAGCCCCCCTAGCAAAGCCTACGAGCAGTACTTC. This gives the protein CASSPPSKAYEQYF.

The rearrangement uses TRBV2 and TRBJ2-7, with a possible D match to TRBD2 (6 bases). The CDR3 consists of 15 residues. The V end was cut by 7 bases, the J end by 5 bases, with 21 bases between. Germline loops: CDR1 SNHLY, CDR2 FYNNEI. CDR3 coding DNA: TGTGCCAGCAAGTTGGATAGGGTAGCGGCTAACGAGCAGTACTTC. As protein: CASKLDRVAANEQYF.

This clone was recorded once. The gene calls are TRBV19 and TRBJ1-5; D gene ambiguous. The germline CDR1 and CDR2 sequences are LNHDA and SQIVND (reference sequence). Trimming pared 3 bases from V and 3 bases from J, leaving 12 bases between. This CDR3 has 15 residues. The CDR3 region is CASSMGTAYNQPQHF. CDR3 bases: TGTGCCAGTAGTATGGGTACAGCCTACAATCAGCCCCAGCATTTT.

This chain connects TRBV6-4 to TRBJ2-1, with 10 positions matching TRBD2. V shed 1 base, J shed 4 bases, and the junction held 4 bases outside the gene matches. The germline V gene encodes CDR1 MRHNA and CDR2 SNTAGT. This CDR3 is built from 16 residues. DNA for the CDR3: TGTGCCAGCAGTGACTGGGGACTAGCGCCATACAATGAGCAGTTCTTC. Its translation: CASSDWGLAPYNEQFF.

The CDR3 coding sequence is TGCAGTGCTAGTGGGGTAGCGCGTAGCACAGATACGCAGTATTTT. Its protein product is CSASGVARSTDTQYF. V and J are TRBV20-1 and TRBJ2-3; TRBD2 is a possible D gene (5 bases). The CDR3 sequence is 15 residues long. Trimming pared 3 bases from V and 0 bases from J, leaving 13 bases between. Per the germline V gene, CDR1 is DFQATT and CDR2 is SNEGSKA (reference sequence).

CDR3 region: CASSLTVGAGGLPHLNYGYTF. The CDR3 nucleotides read TGTGCCAGCAGCCTTACGGTGGGTGCGGGGGGCCTTCCCCACCTAAACTATGGCTACACCTTC. J is TRBJ1-2 and V is TRBV6-6; TRBD1 might be the D (6 bases). This CDR3 comprises 21 residues. V lost 6 bases, J lost 2 bases, and 34 bases lay in between. The germline V gene encodes CDR1 MNHNY and CDR2 SVGAGI (reference sequence).

The chain links TRBV28 to TRBJ2-7, with 8 nucleotides matching TRBD1. The V gene end was trimmed by 2 bases and the J gene end by 1 base; junction bases not matched to a gene: 4. Germline CDR1 and CDR2: MDHEN and SYDVKM. CDR3 size: 15 residues. The DNA for the CDR3 is TGTGCCAGCAGTTTAGGACAGGGATCTTCCTACGAGCAGTACTTC. The encoded protein is CASSLGQGSSYEQYF.

This clone was seen more than once but under ten times. J is TRBJ2-7 and V is TRBV5-1; D might be TRBD1 (6 bases). CDR1 and CDR2 from the germline V gene are SGHRS and YFSETQ. The CDR3 is made up of 15 amino acids. V was pared by 3 bases and J by 3 bases, with 16 bases between. CDR3 DNA: TGCGCCAGCAGCTCCTCACCGGGACAAGGCTACGAGCAGTACTTC. This encodes CASSSSPGQGYEQYF. Looking up the rest from reference TRBV5-1 and TRBJ2-7 gives the full variable domain: KAGVTQTPRYLIKTRGQQVTLSCSPISGHRSVSWYQQTPGQGLQFLFEYFSETQRNKGNFPGRFSGRQFSNSRSEMNVSTLELGDSALYLCASSSSPGQGYEQYFGPGTRLTVT.

This clone was seen a few times. This chain joins TRBV27 and TRBJ1-2; possibly TRBD1 for D (6 bases). Trimming took 5 bases from V and 2 from J, leaving 9 bases between them. The CDR3 runs 13 residues. Germline CDR1 is MNHEY and CDR2 is SMNVEV (reference sequence). CDR3: CASSAGENYGYTF. The CDR3 nucleotides read TGTGCCAGCAGTGCAGGGGAGAACTATGGCTACACCTTC.

The chain links TRBV7-3 to TRBJ2-2; 10 positions agree with TRBD1. Germline V lookup: CDR1 SGHTA, CDR2 FQGTGA. The CDR3 length is 15 residues. The ends lost 5 bases at V and 4 bases at J; junction bases unmatched: 4. CDR3 DNA sequence: TGTGCCAGCAGCCAGACAGGGGGCGGCACCGGGGAGCTGTTTTTT. Its protein product is CASSQTGGGTGELFF.